This TCR beta chain is from a study of graft-versus-host responses after intestinal transplantation. Post-reaction, proliferating CD3+CD4+ and CD3+CD8+ responders (CFSE-low) were sorted. Turning to this clone: A junction end diverges from the germline sequence, so it may reflect a read error.

The CDR3 has 14 amino acids. Germline V gives CDR1 SSHAT, CDR2 FNYEAQ (reference sequence). Sequencing used immunoSEQ multiplex PCR; TCRdb keeps in-frame clones, though not all of them. In the table there are roughly 9,000 clones, approximately 33% of which are singletons. The chain recombines TRBV7-7 with TRBJ2-7; TRBD1 is a possible D gene (6 bases). This material consisted of alloreactive CD4+ T cells from a mixed lymphocyte reaction culture, taken before intestinal transplant. Subset denoted: CFSE-low proliferating T cells sorted from roughly 6-day pre-transplant mixed lymphocyte reaction (GvH or HvG direction). The source is a human patient who received an intestinal transplant. Here the CDR3 reads CASSLGGGSGEQYF. The CDR3 nucleotides read TGTGCTAGCAGCTTAGGGGGTGGGAGTGGCGAGCAGTACTTC.